A selection of T cell receptor beta chains follows, all from one sample in a study of T cells after yellow fever vaccination. In TCRdb, the 5' RACE reads were re-called with MiXCR into one record per CDR3 protein. The table has a few hundred thousand distinct CDR3 sequences, 17% seen once; the top ten hold roughly a sixth. Sequenced material: PBMCs, taken 4 to 6 days after the first yellow fever vaccination. The origin of the receptors is a man younger than 35 who received the YFV17D yellow fever vaccine. CDR3s include the opening cysteine and the closing phenylalanine or tryptophan. The order of the fields is CDR3 protein, CDR3 length, J gene, V gene, D gene. D genes are given only for firm matches.

CASSLERAGELFF | 13 | TRBJ2-2 | TRBV5-5 | NA
CASSYETGGKIEAFF | 15 | TRBJ1-1 | TRBV6-5 | TRBD1
CSVPPPGGGPTEAFF | 15 | TRBJ1-1 | TRBV29-1 | NA
CAAPRKSPWWFRVWGWTGELFF | 22 | TRBJ2-2 | TRBV6-1 | NA
CAWMTASGANVLTF | 14 | TRBJ2-6 | TRBV30 | NA
CASSPTPNFNYGYTF | 15 | TRBJ1-2 | TRBV4-3 | NA
CASSPGVGPDTQYF | 14 | TRBJ2-3 | TRBV5-1 | NA
CASSSISGRVEAFF | 14 | TRBJ1-1 | TRBV27 | NA
CASGPTGNTEAFF | 13 | TRBJ1-1 | TRBV6-1 | NA
CASSRQRNTEAFF | 13 | TRBJ1-1 | TRBV12-3/TRBV12-4 | NA
CATWTPNTGELFF | 13 | TRBJ2-2 | TRBV15 | NA
CASSLIAGTGELFF | 14 | TRBJ2-2 | TRBV7-9 | TRBD2
CASSPRETGELFF | 13 | TRBJ2-2 | TRBV5-1 | NA
CASSAPSDSGNTIYF | 15 | TRBJ1-3 | TRBV2 | NA
CASSLGGIGGSQNTGELFF | 19 | TRBJ2-2 | TRBV5-4 | NA
CASSPRYPRLLAGGKSPETQYF | 22 | TRBJ2-5 | TRBV18 | TRBD2
CSAVRDRKLFF | 11 | TRBJ1-4 | TRBV20-1 | TRBD1
CASSLDHRGSTDTQYF | 16 | TRBJ2-3 | TRBV7-6 | NA
CASTSPRTGWLDTQYF | 16 | TRBJ2-3 | TRBV28 | NA
CASGQFSAYNEQFF | 14 | TRBJ2-1 | TRBV7-2 | NA
CASTPGRQTMNTEAFF | 16 | TRBJ1-1 | TRBV19 | NA
CASSQDFVTGDEQYF | 15 | TRBJ2-7 | TRBV14 | TRBD1
CAAWGADNEQFF | 12 | TRBJ2-1 | TRBV6-5 | NA
CASSYTANSYEQYF | 14 | TRBJ2-7 | TRBV5-1 | NA
CSAEGNRGVRETQYF | 15 | TRBJ2-5 | TRBV29-1 | TRBD1
CASSLAGRGVVEQYF | 15 | TRBJ2-7 | TRBV7-2 | NA
CASSPQGAGIEEQYF | 15 | TRBJ2-7 | TRBV7-2 | TRBD1
CASGFNPGTILEAFF | 15 | TRBJ1-1 | TRBV12-5 | NA
CASSVTRGSTYEQYF | 15 | TRBJ2-7 | TRBV6-1 | NA
CSAVTDGNYGYTF | 13 | TRBJ1-2 | TRBV29-1 | NA
CASSYSTAGVGSPLHF | 16 | TRBJ1-6 | TRBV6-5 | NA
CASSSKTGTALSNEKLFF | 18 | TRBJ1-4 | TRBV11-1 | TRBD1
CASSYRDRNYEQYF | 14 | TRBJ2-7 | TRBV6-5 | TRBD1
CASSTAQYF | 9 | TRBJ2-3 | TRBV2 | NA
CASSSPGRTSGGARDEQFF | 19 | TRBJ2-1 | TRBV11-2 | TRBD2
CASRDPPRGETQYF | 14 | TRBJ2-5 | TRBV12-3/TRBV12-4 | NA
CASRPTQGARETQYF | 15 | TRBJ2-5 | TRBV12-3/TRBV12-4 | TRBD1
CASSLFSGRFDTEAFF | 16 | TRBJ1-1 | TRBV7-2 | NA
CASSLFSGQGQETQYF | 16 | TRBJ2-5 | TRBV5-1 | TRBD1
CASSKAREGFPAKNIQYF | 18 | TRBJ2-4 | TRBV21-1 | NA
CASGFTGTDTQYF | 13 | TRBJ2-3 | TRBV12-5 | NA
CASSLEGLTEAFF | 13 | TRBJ1-1 | TRBV7-9 | NA
CASSLWLAGETQYF | 14 | TRBJ2-5 | TRBV11-2 | NA
CASSKGCGQGTYEQYF | 16 | TRBJ2-7 | TRBV21-1 | NA
CASSDFRGSSYNEQFF | 16 | TRBJ2-1 | TRBV5-8 | TRBD1
CASSFYSPGQAPGELFF | 17 | TRBJ2-2 | TRBV5-6 | TRBD1
CASSLIFAGSTGELFF | 16 | TRBJ2-2 | TRBV27 | NA
CASSLDRRLMNTEAFF | 16 | TRBJ1-1 | TRBV11-2 | NA
CASSLRDGDNEQFF | 14 | TRBJ2-1 | TRBV7-3 | NA
CASNTRNEKLFF | 12 | TRBJ1-4 | TRBV25-1 | NA
CSAQGSTAPQETQYF | 15 | TRBJ2-5 | TRBV20-1 | NA
CSVALEGNEQFF | 12 | TRBJ2-1 | TRBV29-1 | NA
CSVEPPGRTEAFF | 13 | TRBJ1-1 | TRBV29-1 | NA
CASSQDNSRYREKLFF | 16 | TRBJ1-4 | TRBV4-3 | NA
CSVLRLETQYF | 11 | TRBJ2-5 | TRBV29-1 | NA